The 31 T cell receptor beta chains in this list originate from one sample, sequenced in a study of blood T cell repertoires in COVID-19 (dated by TCRdb to about 2020). The library was produced with the immunoSEQ multiplex PCR assay. The source is immuneACCESS, and TCRdb retained only in-frame sequences with V and J called. Part of the clones is not carried over; for the studies checked, unresolved V genes explain less than half of this, and the remainder is unexplained. The sample records 200,000 to 250,000 clones, approximately 91% of which are singletons. Together, the top ten hold roughly a sixth of the sample. Input material: peripheral blood. These receptors all stem from a man in his fifties or sixties with COVID-19, enrolled during active disease.

J is TRBJ2-7 and V is TRBV2; D might be TRBD1 (5 bases). The CDR3 sequence is 15 residues long. V lost 2 bases and J lost 0, with 11 bases in between. In germline, CDR1 is SNHLY, CDR2 FYNNEI. The CDR3 here is CASSEKGFSSYEQYF. The CDR3 DNA sequence: TGTGCCAGCAGTGAAAAGGGGTTTAGCTCCTACGAGCAGTACTTC.

The chain uses TRBV30 and TRBJ2-3, with 13 bases identical to TRBD2. Germline V gives CDR1 GTSNPN, CDR2 SVGIG (reference sequence). The ends lost 0 bases at V and 3 bases at J; junction bases unmatched: 0. The CDR3 is made up of 15 amino acids. CDR3 loop: CAWSVGLAGTDTQYF. In DNA form, the CDR3 reads TGTGCCTGGAGTGTGGGACTAGCGGGAACAGATACGCAGTATTTT.

V usage is TRBV19 and J usage is TRBJ2-5; tentative D call: TRBD2 (6 bases). The germline gives CDR1 LNHDA, CDR2 SQIVND (reference sequence). V gave up 5 bases and J gave up 5 bases, with 18 bases separating them. The CDR3 totals 15 residues. The CDR3 coding sequence is TGTGCCAGTAGTTTTCGGCTGGGGAGCGGGGAGACCCAGTACTTC. This translates into CASSFRLGSGETQYF.

V and J are TRBV5-1 and TRBJ2-5; the D is unclear. This CDR3 is built from 14 residues. Germline lookup yields CDR1 SGHRS and CDR2 YFSETQ. The V gene lost 2 bases and the J gene lost 2 bases, with 10 bases spanning the gap. CDR3 sequence: CASSLELLQETQYF. The DNA of the CDR3 is TGCGCCAGCAGCTTAGAGCTCCTACAAGAGACCCAGTACTTC.

J is TRBJ1-5 and V is TRBV19; maybe TRBD1 (6 bases). Trimming removed 11 bases at V and 4 bases at J, with 21 bases between. Germline CDR1 LNHDA, CDR2 SQIVND (reference sequence). The CDR3 covers 15 residues. As DNA, the CDR3 is TGTGCCCGTCGGGCGGGGGGGGCCGGGAATCAGCCCCAGCATTTT. This gives the protein CARRAGGAGNQPQHF. The full variable domain, completed using reference TRBV19 and TRBJ1-5, is DGGITQSPKYLFRKEGQNVTLSCEQNLNHDAMYWYRQDPGQGLRLIYYSQIVNDFQKGDIAEGYSVSREKKESFPLTVTSAQKNPTAFYLCARRAGGAGNQPQHFGDGTRLSIL.

This clone was seen a few times. The CDR3 loop reads CASSIMTSGKAGYNEQFF. The CDR3 DNA is TGTGCCAGTAGTATCATGACTAGCGGGAAGGCCGGGTACAATGAGCAGTTCTTC. V is TRBV19 and J is TRBJ2-1; 11 positions match TRBD2. In germline, CDR1 is LNHDA, CDR2 SQIVND (reference sequence). This CDR3 comprises 18 residues. Unmatched junction bases numbered 11, after V lost 3 bases and J lost 4 bases.

The rearrangement joins TRBV5-4 to TRBJ2-3, with a possible D match to TRBD1 (7 bases). Germline V gene data show CDR1 as SGHNT and CDR2 as YYREEE (reference sequence). V was pared by 4 bases and J by 0 bases, with 12 bases between. CDR3 size: 15 residues. CDR3 amino acids: CASSMTGTSTDTQYF. The CDR3 DNA reads as TGTGCCAGCAGCATGACAGGGACTAGCACAGATACGCAGTATTTT. The full variable domain, rest sourced from reference TRBV5-4 and TRBJ2-3, is ETGVTQSPTHLIKTRGQQVTLRCSSQSGHNTVSWYQQALGQGPQFIFQYYREEENGRGNFPPRFSGLQFPNYSSELNVNALELDDSALYLCASSMTGTSTDTQYFGPGTRLTVL.

The rearrangement uses TRBV19 and TRBJ2-3; a possible D gene is TRBD2 (6 bases). The CDR3 runs to 13 residues. Trimming shortened V by 5 bases and J by 5 bases, and 11 bases separated the two germline ends. CDR1 is LNHDA, CDR2 SQIVND, per germline (reference sequence). CDR3 nucleotide sequence: TGTGCCAGTAGTGCGGGACTCCTAGATACGCAGTATTTT. Translating gives CASSAGLLDTQYF.

V is TRBV3-1 (or the pseudogene TRBV3-2) and J is TRBJ1-6, with D perhaps matching TRBD1 (5 bases). The germline V gene encodes CDR1 LGHDT and CDR2 YNNKEL (reference sequence). The V and J ends lost 5 bases and 5 bases respectively, with 10 bases between them. The CDR3 spans 14 residues. The CDR3 spells CASSRQSNNSPLHF. The CDR3 DNA is TGTGCCAGCAGCAGACAGTCGAATAATTCACCCCTCCACTTT.

This sequence joins TRBV15 and TRBJ1-2; no clear D gene. Germline assignment: CDR1 LNHNV and CDR2 YYDKDF (reference sequence). The CDR3 has 17 residues. V was cut by 0 bases and J by 0 bases, with 14 bases left in between. The CDR3 is CATSRDFDKASNYGYTF. In DNA form, the CDR3 reads TGTGCCACCAGCAGAGATTTTGACAAGGCCTCTAACTATGGCTACACCTTC.

DNA for the CDR3: TGTGCCAGCAGTGAATCTGTCCAGTTAAACACTGAAGCTTTCTTT. It specifies CASSESVQLNTEAFF. The V call is TRBV6-1, the J call TRBJ1-1; no reliable D call. V shed 2 bases and J shed 2 bases, with 12 bases lying between them. This CDR3 region has 15 residues. Germline CDR1 is MNHNS and CDR2 is SASEGT.

Notes on this clone: Distinct nucleotide sequences in the sample also encode this CDR3. V usage is TRBV2 and J usage is TRBJ2-7, with a possible D match to TRBD2 (5 bases). This CDR3 has 12 residues. Per germline, CDR1 SNHLY and CDR2 FYNNEI. Trimming took 6 bases from V and 3 from J, leaving 9 bases between them. This CDR3 is CASSTEGYEQYF. DNA of the CDR3: TGTGCCAGCAGCACCGAGGGCTACGAGCAGTACTTC.

The gene calls are TRBV18 and TRBJ2-1; 7 bases line up with TRBD1. Trimming cost V 5 bases and J 0 bases; bases outside gene matches: 4. The CDR3 contains 15 residues. Germline V gene sequence: CDR1 KGHSH, CDR2 LQKENI. In DNA, the CDR3 is TGTGCCAGCTCAGAAGGACAGGTCTCCTACAATGAGCAGTTCTTC. This translates into CASSEGQVSYNEQFF.

This chain connects TRBV6-5 to TRBJ1-1; D is ambiguous. CDR3 length: 13 residues. Germline V lookup: CDR1 MNHEY, CDR2 SVGAGI. V was cut by 7 bases and J by 4 bases, with 13 bases left in between. CDR3 DNA: TGTGCCAGCAAGATCTATCGGGGCACTGAAGCTTTCTTT. Translating it yields CASKIYRGTEAFF.

The rearrangement uses TRBV18 and TRBJ1-4; 8 positions agree with TRBD1. Looked up from germline, CDR1 is KGHSH and CDR2 is LQKENI. V shed 3 bases, J shed 7 bases, and the junction held 4 bases outside the gene matches. The CDR3 is 14 amino acids. The CDR3 coding sequence is TGTGCCAGCTCACCCCAGGGGGCGAGTGAAAAACTGTTTTTT. Its translation is CASSPQGASEKLFF.

The chain has TRBV15 and TRBJ2-7, with TRBD1 as a possible D gene (5 bases). Looked up from germline, CDR1 is LNHNV and CDR2 is YYDKDF (reference sequence). The CDR3 length is 14 residues. Trimming left V 0 bases short and J 4 bases short, with 10 bases between. CDR3 amino acids: CATSRDKGAYEQYF. The CDR3 nucleotides are TGTGCCACCAGCAGAGACAAAGGGGCATACGAGCAGTACTTC.

V usage is TRBV5-8 and J usage is TRBJ1-1; D might be TRBD1 (6 bases). From germline, CDR1 is SGHTS and CDR2 YDEGEE. The CDR3 totals 15 residues. Trimming left V 0 bases short and J 5 bases short, with 14 bases between. The CDR3: CASSLGGGAKTEAFF. CDR3 nucleotide sequence: TGTGCCAGCAGCTTGGGAGGGGGGGCGAAGACTGAAGCTTTCTTT.

The chain combines TRBV9 with TRBJ2-2, with unresolved D. Germline lookup yields CDR1 SGDLS and CDR2 YYNGEE. The V gene lost 4 bases and the J gene lost 4 bases, with 5 bases spanning the gap. The CDR3 runs to 12 residues. DNA of the CDR3: TGTGCCAGCAGCCCCTTCACCGGGGAGCTGTTTTTT. This encodes CASSPFTGELFF. Looking up the rest from reference TRBV9 and TRBJ2-2 gives the full variable domain: DSGVTQTPKHLITATGQRVTLRCSPRSGDLSVYWYQQSLDQGLQFLIQYYNGEERAKGNILERFSAQQFPDLHSELNLSSLELGDSALYFCASSPFTGELFFGEGSRLTVL.

This clone was seen more than once but under ten times. Different DNA sequences within this sample yield the same CDR3. The CDR3 DNA is TGTGCCAGCAGCCCCACGGGGGGCAATCAGCCCCAGCATTTT. Protein: CASSPTGGNQPQHF. The chain is built from TRBV7-9 and TRBJ1-5, with D possibly being TRBD1 (5 bases). Germline V gene lookup returns CDR1 SEHNR and CDR2 FQNEAQ (reference sequence). Trimming took 5 bases from V and 2 from J, leaving 10 bases between them. The CDR3 covers 14 residues.

The chain recombines TRBV5-1 with TRBJ1-3; tentatively, D is TRBD1 (6 bases). V lost 4 bases and J 3 bases, leaving 17 bases between the germline ends. The CDR3 is 16 amino acids. From germline, CDR1 is SGHRS and CDR2 YFSETQ. CDR3 in amino acids: CASSLTTGPVGNTIYF. The DNA of the CDR3 is TGCGCCAGCAGCCTGACGACAGGCCCGGTTGGAAACACCATATATTTT.

This chain connects TRBV5-4 to TRBJ2-3; 9 nucleotides match TRBD1. J gave up 6 bases and V 4 bases, and 18 bases lay outside the gene matches. Germline loops: CDR1 SGHNT, CDR2 YYREEE (reference sequence). The CDR3 has 18 residues. CDR3 sequence reads: CASSRRTGAEIFWDTQYF. As DNA, the CDR3 is TGTGCCAGCAGCCGCAGGACAGGGGCCGAAATCTTCTGGGATACGCAGTATTTT.

The chain has TRBV3-1 (or the pseudogene TRBV3-2) and TRBJ2-7; possible D gene TRBD2, 5 bases. The V end was cut by 0 bases, the J end by 7 bases, with 16 bases between. Germline CDR1 is LGHDT and CDR2 is YNNKEL (reference sequence). The CDR3 sequence is 15 residues long. For the CDR3, the DNA is TGTGCCAGCAGCCAAGATCTTGTGGGTCCGGGGGAGCAGTACTTC. The encoded protein is CASSQDLVGPGEQYF.

The V gene is TRBV24-1, the J gene TRBJ1-4; D is ambiguous. The CDR3 contains 17 residues. The V and J ends lost 2 bases and 5 bases respectively, with 17 bases between them. Germline-derived CDR1 and CDR2 are KGHDR and SFDVKD. In DNA, the CDR3 is TGTGCCACCAGTGATTCTCTTCCTAGACTTAGAAATGAAAAACTGTTTTTT. As protein: CATSDSLPRLRNEKLFF.

This chain uses TRBV30 with TRBJ2-1, with D possibly being TRBD1 (5 bases). Germline V lookup: CDR1 GTSNPN, CDR2 SVGIG (reference sequence). The CDR3 totals 12 residues. The V end was cut by 7 bases, the J end by 2 bases, with 9 bases between. The CDR3 DNA is TGTGCCTCAAGGGGTCCCTACAATGAGCAGTTCTTC. Translated, it gives CASRGPYNEQFF.

The chain carries TRBV7-9 and TRBJ2-2; D may be TRBD2 (6 bases). The germline gives CDR1 SEHNR, CDR2 FQNEAQ (reference sequence). CDR3 length equals 13 residues. V was pared by 5 bases and J by 7 bases, with 11 bases between. CDR3 protein: CASSPTGSGELFF. CDR3 nucleotide sequence: TGTGCCAGCAGCCCAACCGGGAGCGGGGAGCTGTTTTTT.

A single count supports this clone. The V and J genes are TRBV21-1 and TRBJ2-3; the table assigns TRBD1, which was not confirmed against the DNA. TRBV21-1 constitutes a pseudogene. The CDR3 runs 18 residues. The CDR3 is CASSKFETGGRGLDTQYF. The CDR3, as DNA: TGTGCCAGCAGCAAATTCGAGACAGGGGGAAGAGGATTAGATACGCAGTATTTT.

The chain is built from TRBV4-3 and TRBJ2-2; 11 nucleotides agree with TRBD2. The CDR3 is 17 residues long. V lost 0 bases to trimming and J lost 7 bases; unmatched junction nucleotides: 7. Germline CDR1 and CDR2: LGHNA and YSLEER. The CDR3 spells CASSQDSLAGGGGELFF. The CDR3 nucleotides are TGCGCCAGCAGCCAAGATAGTCTAGCGGGGGGTGGCGGGGAGCTGTTTTTT.

This clone has only a few counts. The chain couples TRBV20-1 to TRBJ2-1, with D perhaps TRBD2 (7 bases). Trimming removed 3 bases at V and 9 bases at J, with 21 bases between. The length of the CDR3 is 15 residues. Germline V gene data show CDR1 as DFQATT and CDR2 as SNEGSKA (reference sequence). The CDR3 DNA reads TGCAGTGCTAGTTATGGGGCGGGGGCGACCGGTGAGCAGTTCTTC. It encodes CSASYGAGATGEQFF.

The rearrangement joins TRBV19 to TRBJ2-2, with 7 bases matching TRBD1. The CDR3 spans 14 residues. Germline V CDR1 and CDR2: LNHDA, SQIVND (reference sequence). The ends lost 6 bases at V and 3 bases at J; junction bases unmatched: 4. CDR3 sequence (DNA): TGTGCCAGTAGAAGACAGGGTGACACCGGGGAGCTGTTTTTT. It encodes CASRRQGDTGELFF.

CDR3 in DNA: TGTGCCAGCAGCCAATCGGACAGGGGTGGCTACACCTTC. As protein: CASSQSDRGGYTF. The rearrangement uses TRBV5-8 and TRBJ1-2; 9 nucleotides line up with TRBD1. The V and J ends lost 4 bases and 7 bases, in that order; junction bases with no gene match: 5. CDR1 and CDR2 (germline): SGHTS, YDEGEE. This CDR3 is 13 amino acids long.

The CDR3 is CASSLQGSGNYNEQFF. CDR3 nucleotides: TGCGCCAGCAGCCTACAGGGTAGTGGGAACTACAATGAGCAGTTCTTC. The genes are TRBV5-1 and TRBJ2-1; TRBD1 might be the D (6 bases). The CDR3 totals 16 residues. V was cut by 4 bases and J by 3 bases, with 17 bases left in between. Germline loops: CDR1 SGHRS, CDR2 YFSETQ.